This record covers a single TCR beta chain. The Seattle patients joined while their infection was active and were tracked longitudinally afterward. Original methodology: By means of reference gene primer amplification, nucleated cell counts were estimated. Some clones are missing from TCRdb's copy, which holds only in-frame ones; the method was immunoSEQ multiplex PCR. V, J and clone size are taken as reported in that table, and D and trimming were inferred from the DNA itself. The sample lists around 250,000 clones, roughly 88% seen once, with roughly 10% in the top ten. This record comes from a study of blood T cell repertoires in COVID-19. Study details: PBMCs, B-cell-depleted T cells, or T cells provided the cDNA or gDNA that made up the material.

Trimming removed 0 bases from V and 15 bases from J, with 17 bases in between. CDR3 length equals 13 residues. CDR1 GTSNPN and CDR2 SVGIG come from the germline V gene (reference sequence). This clonotype was sampled from a woman in her seventies with COVID-19, enrolled during active disease. This sequence joins TRBV30 and TRBJ2-2; possibly TRBD1 for D (5 bases). The specimen sequenced was peripheral blood. CDR3: CAWSVSDSQRLFF. The CDR3 nucleotides read TGTGCCTGGAGTGTAAGCGACAGCCAAAGGTTGTTTTTT.